The 3 T cell receptor beta chains listed next were all sequenced from one sample in a study of breast tumors, draining lymph nodes, adjacent tissues. TCRdb analysed the multiplex PCR reads with MiXCR anew, one entry per CDR3 protein. The repertoire holds approximately 130,000 distinct CDR3 sequences, with 21% as singletons. The lymph nodes were axillary draining lymph nodes from breast cancer patients. The sample consisted of axillary lymph node tissue. These receptors were collected from a female donor with breast cancer. Some clones in this sample may be carry-over from other donors' samples.

This clonotype was counted many times. The V call is TRBV28, the J call TRBJ2-7; D remains ambiguous. This CDR3 is 14 amino acids long. V shed 3 bases and J shed 3 bases, with 12 bases lying between them. Germline V lookup: CDR1 MDHEN, CDR2 SYDVKM. CDR3 region: CASSFGLGIYEQYF. The CDR3 DNA reads TGTGCCAGCAGTTTTGGGCTAGGCATCTACGAGCAGTACTTC.

There are many counts of this clonotype. The rearrangement uses TRBV10-1 and TRBJ2-3; TRBD2 matches at 7 bases. V dropped 1 base and J dropped 6; count of bases not matched to a gene: 7. This CDR3 has 15 amino acids. Germline-derived CDR1 and CDR2 are WNHNN and SYGVQD (reference sequence). This CDR3 reads CASSEFLGGSDTQYF. CDR3 DNA sequence: TGCGCCAGCAGTGAGTTTCTGGGAGGGAGTGATACGCAGTATTTT.

This clonotype was recorded a few times. The V and J genes are TRBV14 and TRBJ2-1; 9 positions match TRBD1. CDR1 and CDR2 from the germline V gene are SGHDN and FVKESK. This CDR3 is built from 16 residues. Trimming at V came to 1 base and at J to 7 bases, leaving 8 bases not matched to a gene. The CDR3 nucleotides read TGTGCCAGCAGCCAAGGGGGACAGGGATTGTTAAATGAGCAGTTCTTC. Protein sequence: CASSQGGQGLLNEQFF.